A single sample is the source of the 24 T cell receptor beta chains below, sequenced in a study of naive and memory T cell subsets. An equimolar mix of two oligonucleotides served as the beta constant-region primer for TRBC1 and TRBC2. A single record per CDR3 protein comes from TCRdb applying MiXCR to the UMI-ligation and nested PCR reads. The sample holds around 40,000 distinct CDR3 sequences, about an eighth seen once. The sequenced sample was effector memory CD4+ T cells from blood. Subset given: effector memory, CD45RA- CD27-. These receptors all stem from a human donor in good health.

This clonotype showed up just a few times. The chain is built from TRBV29-1 and TRBJ2-3, with 7 positions matching TRBD1. This CDR3 has 14 residues. With 6 bases clipped from V and 0 bases from J, the junction kept 6 bases outside the gene matches. CDR1 and CDR2 (germline): SQVTM, ANQGSEA. The CDR3: CSVIGTASTDTQYF. In nucleotides, the CDR3 is TGCAGCGTCATAGGGACAGCTAGCACAGATACGCAGTATTTT.

There are a few counts of this clonotype. The rearrangement links TRBV4-1 to TRBJ2-1, with 7 nucleotides matching TRBD2. Germline loops: CDR1 MGHRA, CDR2 YSYEKL. J lost 9 bases, V lost 5 bases, and 13 bases had no gene match. This CDR3 comprises 15 residues. This CDR3 reads CASSAQLAQRGEQFF. The CDR3 coding sequence is TGCGCCAGCAGCGCCCAACTAGCGCAGAGGGGTGAGCAGTTCTTC.

This clonotype was detected ten times or more. Written as DNA, the CDR3 is TGTGCCAGCAGCTCCAGACTAGCGGGAGATACAGATACGCAGTATTTT. This sequence encodes CASSSRLAGDTDTQYF. The chain recombines TRBV7-6 with TRBJ2-3; 12 positions match TRBD2. The CDR3 is 16 amino acids. Trimming removed 4 bases from V and 3 bases from J; junction bases left unmatched: 5. The germline CDR1 and CDR2 sequences are SGHVS and FNYEAQ.

This clonotype was counted only a few times. V is TRBV20-1 and J is TRBJ2-7, with a tentative D call TRBD1 (5 bases). The CDR3 extends over 14 amino acids. CDR1 is DFQATT, CDR2 SNEGSKA, per germline (reference sequence). Trimming cost V 1 base and J 6 bases, with 16 bases left between them. CDR3 bases: TGCAGTGCTAGAGGGGCAGGGTATAGAGTCGAGCAGTACTTC. Protein product: CSARGAGYRVEQYF.

This clonotype is judged medium-sized. The chain couples TRBV5-1 to TRBJ2-1; 10 bases map to TRBD2. V lost 4 bases to trimming and J lost 1 base; unmatched junction nucleotides: 14. The V gene's germline CDR1 is SGHRS and CDR2 YFSETQ. The CDR3 length is 19 residues. CDR3 in amino acids: CASSPKSPASGSSYNEQFF. The CDR3 nucleotides read TGCGCCAGCAGCCCCAAAAGCCCGGCTAGCGGGAGTTCCTACAATGAGCAGTTCTTC.

This clonotype was counted ten times or more. The chain is built from TRBV7-2 and TRBJ1-6; 7 bases fit TRBD1. The CDR3 spans 14 residues. V lost 5 bases, J lost 11 bases, and 9 bases stayed unmatched. Germline V lookup: CDR1 SGHTA, CDR2 FQGNSA. As DNA, the CDR3 is TGTGCCAGCAGCCTACAGGGGATAACGGCACCCCTCCACTTT. Protein: CASSLQGITAPLHF. Together with reference TRBV7-2 and TRBJ1-6, the CDR3 gives the full variable domain: GAGVSQSPSNKVTEKGKDVELRCDPISGHTALYWYRQSLGQGLEFLIYFQGNSAPDKSGLPSDRFSAERTGGSVSTLTIQRTQQEDSAVYLCASSLQGITAPLHFGNGTRLTVT.

The chain uses TRBV7-3 and TRBJ2-3, with unresolved D. CDR3 length equals 12 residues. With 5 bases removed from V and 6 bases from J, the gap between germline ends came to 9 bases. Germline V gene sequence: CDR1 SGHTA, CDR2 FQGTGA. The CDR3 loop reads CASSVSADTQYF. The CDR3 bases are TGTGCCAGCAGCGTATCCGCGGATACGCAGTATTTT.

This clonotype was detected only a few times. The V and J genes are TRBV12-3 or TRBV12-4 and TRBJ2-1, with 10 positions matching TRBD2. Trimming cost V 6 bases and J 10 bases; bases outside gene matches: 12. This CDR3 has 15 residues. CDR3 residues: CASRQSGRAFEEQFF. The CDR3 bases are TGTGCCAGCAGGCAAAGCGGGAGGGCCTTCGAGGAGCAGTTCTTC.

Many counts were recorded for this clonotype. The chain joins TRBV30 to TRBJ2-5; D may be TRBD1 or TRBD2 (5 bases each). V was cut by 3 bases and J by 5 bases, with 7 bases left in between. The length of the CDR3 is 11 residues. Per germline, CDR1 GTSNPN and CDR2 SVGIG (reference sequence). As DNA, the CDR3 is TGTGCCTGGAGCAGGGACGAGACCCAGTACTTC. Translation gives CAWSRDETQYF. Looking up the rest from reference TRBV30 and TRBJ2-5 gives the full variable domain: SQTIHQWPATLVQPVGSPLSLECTVEGTSNPNLYWYRQAAGRGLQLLFYSVGIGQISSEVPQNLSASRPQDRQFILSSKKLLLSDSGFYLCAWSRDETQYFGPGTRLLVL.

This clonotype ranks as medium-sized (0.01 to 0.1%). V and J are TRBV6-6 and TRBJ1-2; D gene unclear. Germline lookup yields CDR1 MNHNY and CDR2 SVGAGI (reference sequence). Trimming removed 7 bases at V and 0 bases at J, with 9 bases between. The CDR3 sequence is 13 residues long. The CDR3 nucleotides read TGTGCCAGCAACCCAGTAGCTAACTATGGCTACACCTTC. It translates to CASNPVANYGYTF.

This clonotype occurred many times. The CDR3 DNA reads as TGTGCCAGCAGTTTCCAGCGGGATGGCTACGAGCAGTACTTC. It is translated as CASSFQRDGYEQYF. V gene TRBV6-6 combines with J gene TRBJ2-7; TRBD2 matches at 7 bases. Looked up from germline, CDR1 is MNHNY and CDR2 is SVGAGI (reference sequence). The V segment lost 4 bases and the J segment 3 bases; nucleotides outside the gene matches: 6. The CDR3 length is 14 residues.

This clonotype was seen many times. J is TRBJ2-7 and V is TRBV10-3, with 7 bases identical to TRBD2. Trimming at V came to 0 bases and at J to 1 base, leaving 0 bases not matched to a gene. CDR1 and CDR2 (germline): ENHRY, SYGVKD. CDR3 length: 14 amino acids. The CDR3 is CAISESRESYEQYF. CDR3 nucleotide sequence: TGTGCCATCAGTGAGTCGCGGGAGTCCTACGAGCAGTACTTC.

This chain links TRBV7-9 with TRBJ2-1; 12 bases are a match to TRBD2. Germline loops: CDR1 SEHNR, CDR2 FQNEAQ (reference sequence). V dropped 4 bases and J dropped 6; count of bases not matched to a gene: 16. There are 19 residues in the CDR3. For the CDR3, the DNA is TGTGCCAGCAGCTCGGGACTAGCGGGCGGAGCTGCGAATCGCAATGAGCAGTTCTTC. Encoded protein: CASSSGLAGGAANRNEQFF.

The rearrangement uses TRBV20-1 and TRBJ2-7, with TRBD2 matching 7 bases. Unmatched junction bases numbered 14, after V lost 2 bases and J lost 7 bases. This CDR3 spans 15 amino acids. CDR1 DFQATT and CDR2 SNEGSKA come from the germline V gene (reference sequence). CDR3 protein: CSARKTRTRGREQYF. CDR3 DNA sequence: TGCAGTGCTAGAAAGACTAGGACTAGGGGCAGAGAGCAGTACTTC.

This clonotype was picked up a small number of times. The chain carries TRBV29-1 and TRBJ1-5, with 7 bases that match TRBD1. Germline loops: CDR1 SQVTM, CDR2 ANQGSEA. The CDR3 consists of 19 residues. With 4 bases clipped from V and 7 bases from J, the junction kept 25 bases outside the gene matches. CDR3 residues: CSVVRASSGDSPPDQPQHF. In nucleotides, the CDR3 is TGCAGCGTTGTGCGCGCTTCTTCAGGGGACAGTCCCCCCGACCAGCCCCAGCATTTT.

This clonotype was detected only a few times. The chain joins TRBV5-1 to TRBJ1-1; D is perhaps TRBD1 (6 bases). The germline V gene encodes CDR1 SGHRS and CDR2 YFSETQ. The CDR3 sequence is 14 residues long. Between the trimmed V and J ends, which lost 4 bases and 1 base, there was a span of 11 bases. The CDR3 loop is CASSRGGANTEAFF. CDR3 DNA sequence: TGCGCCAGCAGCAGAGGGGGAGCGAACACTGAAGCTTTCTTT.

J is TRBJ2-3 and V is TRBV10-1, with D uncertain. CDR1 is WNHNN, CDR2 SYGVQD, per germline (reference sequence). The CDR3 contains 13 residues. V lost 5 bases and J 7 bases, leaving 13 bases between the germline ends. CDR3 in DNA: TGCGCCAGCAGTCGTGGACCCGACAATACGCAGTATTTT. Protein: CASSRGPDNTQYF.

This rearrangement joins TRBV10-2 to TRBJ2-1; the D gene is possibly TRBD2 (7 bases). V lost 6 bases to trimming and J lost 0 bases, with 12 bases between them. Germline lookup yields CDR1 WSHSY and CDR2 SAAADI. The CDR3 loop spans 15 amino acids. As DNA, the CDR3 is TGCGCCAGCAGGGGAAGGGGGGGCTCCTACAATGAGCAGTTCTTC. Translation: CASRGRGGSYNEQFF.

This clonotype appeared a few times. The chain carries TRBV20-1 and TRBJ1-6, with 7 bases matching TRBD1. V shed 3 bases and J 7 bases; nucleotides not matched to a gene: 9. CDR3 length: 15 residues. Germline V CDR1 and CDR2: DFQATT, SNEGSKA (reference sequence). The CDR3 region has the DNA TGCAGTGCTAGCGAACAGGGGAGGAGGAATTCACCCCTCCACTTT. Protein: CSASEQGRRNSPLHF.

This clonotype was counted ten times or more. This chain uses TRBV20-1 with TRBJ1-5; 11 bases agree with TRBD1. The V segment lost 2 bases and the J segment 1 base; nucleotides outside the gene matches: 4. Germline lookup yields CDR1 DFQATT and CDR2 SNEGSKA (reference sequence). The CDR3 consists of 16 residues. The CDR3 loop is CSARPGTGGSNQPQHF. CDR3 DNA sequence: TGCAGTGCTAGACCCGGGACAGGGGGAAGCAATCAGCCCCAGCATTTT.

This clonotype has only a few counts. J is TRBJ1-1 and V is TRBV30; D not certain. V was shortened by 0 bases and J by 4 bases, with 6 bases between the two germline ends. Germline-derived CDR1 and CDR2 are GTSNPN and SVGIG (reference sequence). The CDR3 is 12 residues long. The chain's CDR3 is CAWSVLLTEAFF. In DNA form, the CDR3 reads TGTGCCTGGAGTGTACTGCTCACTGAAGCTTTCTTT.

This chain joins TRBV7-2 and TRBJ2-1, with 8 positions matching TRBD2. The CDR3 covers 15 residues. CDR1 and CDR2 from the germline V gene are SGHTA and FQGNSA. The junction had 6 bases not matched to a gene; V was cut back by 3 bases and J by 5 bases. The CDR3 loop reads CASSLGTSFNNEQFF. The DNA of the CDR3 is TGTGCCAGCAGCTTGGGGACTAGTTTCAACAATGAGCAGTTCTTC.

The genes are TRBV7-2 and TRBJ2-1, with D possibly TRBD2 on 5 matching bases. Deletions cut 7 bases from V and 0 bases from J, with 16 bases between. The germline V gene encodes CDR1 SGHTA and CDR2 FQGNSA. The CDR3 is made up of 16 amino acids. CDR3 in amino acids: CASNPAGPSSYNEQFF. The DNA of the CDR3 is TGTGCCAGCAACCCCGCGGGTCCTAGCTCCTACAATGAGCAGTTCTTC.

The V call is TRBV20-1, the J call TRBJ2-1, with TRBD2 identical over 13 bases. V shed 6 bases and J 9 bases; nucleotides not matched to a gene: 11. The CDR3 spans 15 residues. CDR1 and CDR2 from the germline V gene are DFQATT and SNEGSKA (reference sequence). Here the CDR3 DNA reads TGCAGTGCCGATCCGGGACTAGCGGGGTCAAGTGAGCAGTTCTTC. This encodes CSADPGLAGSSEQFF.